This record looks at one T cell receptor (beta chain) sequence and its context. Its antigen is unknown. This sample was included in a study of cytomegalovirus exposure and HLA in healthy donors. The V gene end was trimmed by 0 bases and the J gene end by 6 bases; junction bases not matched to a gene: 4. CDR1 is SGHRS, CDR2 YFSETQ, per germline. CDR3 length: 15 residues. The study ran its PCR with 60 Vbeta and 13 Jbeta primers. Sequenced by immunoSEQ multiplex PCR; TCRdb stores in-frame clones only, minus some. The sample shows some 170,000 clones, 65% to 80% of them seen only once. The study's findings and limits: Sequencing likely generated an artifact that appeared as a cluster of highly shared sequence variants.

This receptor was taken from a man in his forties in good health and CMV-seronegative. This sequence joins TRBV5-1 and TRBJ2-2; TRBD2 matches at 8 bases. The sample comprised PBMCs. CDR3 in DNA: TGCGCCAGCAGCTTGGTAGTAGCGGGGCCCGGGGAGCTGTTTTTT. Encoded protein: CASSLVVAGPGELFF.